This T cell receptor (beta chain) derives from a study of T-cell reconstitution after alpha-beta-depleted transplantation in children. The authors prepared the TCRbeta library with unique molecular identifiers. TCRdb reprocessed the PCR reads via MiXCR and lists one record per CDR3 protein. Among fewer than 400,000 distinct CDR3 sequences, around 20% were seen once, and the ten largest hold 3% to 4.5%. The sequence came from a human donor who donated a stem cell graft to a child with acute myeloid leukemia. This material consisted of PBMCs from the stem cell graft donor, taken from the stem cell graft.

CDR3 sequence reads: CSARQAGVNEQYF. The CDR3 nucleotides are TGCAGTGCTAGACAAGCGGGAGTAAACGAGCAGTACTTC. V gene TRBV20-1 combines with J gene TRBJ2-7, with 8 bases identical to TRBD2. V dropped 2 bases and J dropped 5; count of bases not matched to a gene: 5. The germline V gene has CDR1 DFQATT and CDR2 SNEGSKA (reference sequence). The CDR3 is 13 residues long.